The 30 T cell receptor beta chains below all came from one sample that was sequenced in a study of shared clonotypes between healthy human individuals. The assay was immunoSEQ multiplex PCR, and TCRdb's table has in-frame clones only and misses some. The data show 2 million to 2.5 million clones, more than 85% seen once. CD45RO-negative, CCR7-selected cells formed the naive CD8 fraction, which excluded terminally differentiated effector memory CD45RA+ cells. Sequencing was performed on naive CD8+ T cells from PBMCs. The receptors were gathered from a man younger than 30 in good health. Some clones in this sample may be carry-over from other donors' samples.

This clone was recorded a few times. At the DNA level, this CDR3 is encoded by other sequences in the same sample as well. The J gene is TRBJ2-7, the V gene TRBV27; a weak D match, TRBD1 (6 bases). V dropped 1 base and J dropped 3 bases, with 10 bases sitting between them. CDR1 and CDR2 (germline): MNHEY, SMNVEV (reference sequence). CDR3 size: 14 residues. The CDR3 spells CASSLLAGVYEQYF. CDR3 DNA sequence: TGTGCCAGCAGTTTATTGGCAGGGGTCTACGAGCAGTACTTC.

The genes are TRBV30 and TRBJ2-7; perhaps D is TRBD1 or TRBD2 (5 bases each). The CDR3 length is 14 residues. CDR1 and CDR2 from the germline V gene are GTSNPN and SVGIG (reference sequence). V lost 4 bases, J lost 5 bases, and 18 bases lay in between. Here the CDR3 reads CAWTPWGYSDEQYF. The CDR3 region has the DNA TGTGCCTGGACTCCCTGGGGGTACTCGGACGAGCAGTACTTC.

The chain joins TRBV19 to TRBJ2-2; TRBD1 or TRBD2 may be the D gene (5 bases each). CDR1 LNHDA and CDR2 SQIVND come from the germline V gene (reference sequence). CDR3 length: 14 amino acids. With 8 bases removed from V and 1 base from J, the gap between germline ends came to 11 bases. The CDR3 coding sequence is TGTGCCAGTCTCGGGACGGGGAACACCGGGGAGCTGTTTTTT. Protein: CASLGTGNTGELFF. Combining the CDR3 with reference TRBV19 and TRBJ2-2 gives the whole variable domain DGGITQSPKYLFRKEGQNVTLSCEQNLNHDAMYWYRQDPGQGLRLIYYSQIVNDFQKGDIAEGYSVSREKKESFPLTVTSAQKNPTAFYLCASLGTGNTGELFFGEGSRLTVL.

The genes are TRBV28 and TRBJ2-7, with 8 positions matching TRBD1. Germline loops: CDR1 MDHEN, CDR2 SYDVKM. The V and J ends lost 8 bases and 6 bases, in that order; junction bases with no gene match: 12. This CDR3 has 14 residues. CDR3 region: CASAPDRGPPEQYF. The CDR3, as DNA: TGTGCCAGCGCGCCCGACAGGGGCCCCCCCGAGCAGTACTTC.

The V call is TRBV12-2, the J call TRBJ2-3. TRBV12-2 is an annotated pseudogene. This CDR3 spans 12 amino acids. The CDR3 DNA follows: TGTGCAAGTCGCTTAGCGGCAGATACGCAGTATTTT. This codes for CASRLAADTQYF.

The chain joins TRBV5-1 to TRBJ2-1; 7 bases agree with TRBD1. This CDR3 contains 13 residues. J was trimmed by 7 bases and V by 1 base; bases with no gene match: 2. Germline assignment: CDR1 SGHRS and CDR2 YFSETQ. The CDR3 bases are TGCGCCAGCAGCTTGCCGGACAGGAATGAGCAGTTCTTC. Its protein is CASSLPDRNEQFF.

The rearrangement uses TRBV29-1 and TRBJ2-5; 9 nucleotides match TRBD1. V was pared by 3 bases and J by 2 bases, with 4 bases of the junction left unmatched. The CDR3 loop spans 14 amino acids. In germline, CDR1 is SQVTM, CDR2 ANQGSEA. CDR3 in amino acids: CSVDGTGSQETQYF. The CDR3 DNA is TGCAGCGTTGACGGGACAGGGAGTCAAGAGACCCAGTACTTC.

This chain connects TRBV28 to TRBJ2-7; D might be TRBD2 (6 bases). Germline V CDR1 and CDR2: MDHEN, SYDVKM. CDR3 length: 14 amino acids. Trimming removed 5 bases from V and 4 bases from J, with 15 bases in between. CDR3 loop: CASSQWTREYEQYF. CDR3 nucleotides: TGTGCCAGCAGTCAATGGACGCGGGAATACGAGCAGTACTTC.

The chain joins TRBV19 to TRBJ1-1, with D possibly matching TRBD1 (6 bases). The CDR3 runs to 17 residues. With 6 bases removed from V and 6 bases from J, the gap between germline ends came to 26 bases. CDR1 and CDR2 (germline): LNHDA, SQIVND (reference sequence). The CDR3 sequence: CASSQWGRGRNLAEAFF. The CDR3 nucleotides read TGTGCCAGTAGCCAATGGGGGCGGGGCCGAAATCTCGCTGAAGCTTTCTTT.

This clone came up once. The V call is TRBV6-5, the J call TRBJ1-1; possible D gene TRBD1, 6 bases. Germline V lookup: CDR1 MNHEY, CDR2 SVGAGI. V was trimmed by 1 base and J by 2 bases, leaving 8 bases between them. The CDR3 loop spans 14 amino acids. The CDR3 sequence: CASSYWGANTEAFF. CDR3 bases: TGTGCCAGCAGTTACTGGGGGGCAAACACTGAAGCTTTCTTT.

This clone showed up just once. The sample holds other DNA sequences that translate to the same CDR3. J is TRBJ1-1 and V is TRBV9, with 11 nucleotides matching TRBD1. CDR3 length: 14 residues. After removal of 3 bases from V and 5 bases from J, the junction contained 3 bases not matched to a gene. Germline loops: CDR1 SGDLS, CDR2 YYNGEE. The CDR3 spells CASSAGTGGTEAFF. CDR3 DNA: TGTGCCAGCAGCGCTGGGACAGGGGGAACTGAAGCTTTCTTT.

This clone has only one observation. The chain joins TRBV10-1 to TRBJ2-1; D gene uncertain. The CDR3 length is 12 residues. V lost 3 bases and J 9 bases, leaving 9 bases between the germline ends. CDR1 is WNHNN, CDR2 SYGVQD, per germline (reference sequence). The CDR3 spells CASSDLRGEQFF. The CDR3 bases are TGCGCCAGCAGTGACCTAAGAGGTGAGCAGTTCTTC.

V gene TRBV16 combines with J gene TRBJ2-7; 7 bases map to TRBD1. The CDR3 totals 14 residues. Germline CDR1 is KGHSY and CDR2 is FQNENV. The V and J ends lost 9 bases and 1 base, in that order; junction bases with no gene match: 9. This CDR3 is CASKPRDRSYEQYF. The CDR3 DNA reads as TGTGCCAGTAAACCACGGGACAGATCCTACGAGCAGTACTTC.

This chain joins TRBV5-5 and TRBJ2-3, with unresolved D. Trimming took off 2 bases at V and 2 bases at J, with 9 bases between the two ends. Germline values: CDR1 SGHKS, CDR2 YYEKEE (reference sequence). This CDR3 contains 14 residues. The CDR3 DNA sequence: TGTGCCAGCAGCTTCCGAACTACCACAGATACGCAGTATTTT. Translated: CASSFRTTTDTQYF.

V is TRBV11-2 and J is TRBJ2-7, with D possibly being TRBD2 (5 bases). Germline CDR1 is SGHAT and CDR2 is FQNNGV. V lost 3 bases to trimming and J lost 2 bases, with 23 bases between them. CDR3 length: 18 amino acids. The CDR3 sequence: CASSLPPILAGVPYEQYF. CDR3 DNA sequence: TGTGCCAGCAGCTTGCCACCGATACTTGCGGGCGTTCCCTACGAGCAGTACTTC.

The rearrangement links TRBV4-1 to TRBJ2-6; maybe TRBD2 (6 bases). The CDR3 totals 19 residues. V lost 4 bases and J lost 1, with 20 bases in between. CDR1 and CDR2 (germline): MGHRA, YSYEKL. The DNA for the CDR3 is TGCGCCAGCAGCCTATTCCGGAGGGGTAATTTATCTGGGGCCAACGTCCTGACTTTC. This encodes CASSLFRRGNLSGANVLTF.

In its sample, this clone was seen a few times. This chain uses TRBV30 with TRBJ1-1; D perhaps matches TRBD1 (5 bases). Trimming left V 0 bases short and J 3 bases short, with 14 bases between. The CDR3 extends over 15 amino acids. Per the germline V gene, CDR1 is GTSNPN and CDR2 is SVGIG (reference sequence). The CDR3 reads CAWSVLGAADTEAFF. CDR3 nucleotide sequence: TGTGCCTGGAGTGTGCTTGGGGCCGCGGACACTGAAGCTTTCTTT.

The chain uses TRBV6-5 and TRBJ2-1; 7 bases are shared with TRBD2. Germline lookup yields CDR1 MNHEY and CDR2 SVGAGI. J was trimmed by 9 bases and V by 2 bases; bases with no gene match: 1. There are 12 residues in the CDR3. The CDR3 here is CASSYAGAEQFF. The DNA for the CDR3 is TGTGCCAGCAGTTACGCGGGAGCTGAGCAGTTCTTC.

The chain couples TRBV7-9 to TRBJ2-5, with D perhaps TRBD2 (6 bases). The tail of the sequence fits TRBJ2-7 better, so the J call may be wrong. The CDR3 length is 15 residues. Germline CDR1 SEHNR, CDR2 FQNEAQ (reference sequence). CDR3 nucleotide sequence: TGTGCCAGCAGCCCCGTGGGGGGACTGGACTACGAGCAGTACTTC. It specifies CASSPVGGLDYEQYF.

The CDR3 bases are TGTGCCAGCAGCCATCTAGCCGGGACAGGGTCATTCGATGAGCAGTTCTTC. As protein: CASSHLAGTGSFDEQFF. This chain links TRBV4-2 with TRBJ2-1; 9 nucleotides agree with TRBD1. Losses at the gene ends were 3 bases for V and 8 bases for J; bases not matched to a gene: 14. Looked up from germline, CDR1 is LGHNA and CDR2 is YNFKEQ. The length of the CDR3 is 17 residues.

This sequence joins TRBV10-3 and TRBJ2-3; no definite D call. The germline V gene has CDR1 ENHRY and CDR2 SYGVKD. The V and J ends lost 6 bases and 2 bases respectively, with 6 bases between them. CDR3 length equals 12 residues. CDR3 nucleotides: TGTGCCATCAGAACCCACACAGATACGCAGTATTTT. Amino acids: CAIRTHTDTQYF.

The chain links TRBV5-1 to TRBJ2-1; D remains unclear. Germline V lookup: CDR1 SGHRS, CDR2 YFSETQ. This CDR3 has 13 amino acids. V lost 9 bases and J 0 bases, leaving 10 bases between the germline ends. As DNA, the CDR3 is TGCGCCACCTCACCAAACTCCTACAATGAGCAGTTCTTC. The encoded protein is CATSPNSYNEQFF.

This sequence joins TRBV10-2 and TRBJ1-1; D is uncertain. The germline CDR1 and CDR2 sequences are WSHSY and SAAADI. The CDR3 has 14 residues. V lost 0 bases and J lost 4, with 9 bases in between. The chain's CDR3 is CASSESYSGTEAFF. The DNA of the CDR3 is TGCGCCAGCAGTGAGTCTTATTCGGGCACTGAAGCTTTCTTT.

J is TRBJ2-5 and V is TRBV27; 7 positions match TRBD1. Germline V CDR1 and CDR2: MNHEY, SMNVEV (reference sequence). The CDR3 length is 13 residues. J was trimmed by 6 bases and V by 5 bases; bases with no gene match: 6. For the CDR3, the DNA is TGTGCCAGCAGTCCGACAGGGACGAAGACCCAGTACTTC. It yields the protein CASSPTGTKTQYF.

The chain joins TRBV4-2 to TRBJ2-7; no reliable D call. Germline assignment: CDR1 LGHNA and CDR2 YNFKEQ. With 1 base removed from V and 4 bases from J, the gap between germline ends came to 11 bases. The CDR3 consists of 14 residues. The CDR3 sequence is CASSQVGPFYEQYF. CDR3 nucleotide sequence: TGTGCCAGCAGCCAAGTGGGTCCATTTTACGAGCAGTACTTC.

The gene calls are TRBV2 and TRBJ2-7; tentative D call: TRBD2 (6 bases). The CDR3 sequence is 14 residues long. V lost 1 base to trimming and J lost 3 bases, with 10 bases between them. The germline gives CDR1 SNHLY, CDR2 FYNNEI. The CDR3 nucleotides read TGTGCCAGCAGTGAAGGCGGGACTGGCTACGAGCAGTACTTC. The encoded protein is CASSEGGTGYEQYF. Looking up the rest from reference TRBV2 and TRBJ2-7 gives the full variable domain: EPEVTQTPSHQVTQMGQEVILRCVPISNHLYFYWYRQILGQKVEFLVSFYNNEISEKSEIFDDQFSVERPDGSNFTLKIRSTKLEDSAMYFCASSEGGTGYEQYFGPGTRLTVT.

The rearrangement joins TRBV27 to TRBJ2-3; possible D gene TRBD2, 5 bases. Germline V CDR1 and CDR2: MNHEY, SMNVEV (reference sequence). This CDR3 has 14 residues. The germline V and J ends were trimmed by 3 bases and 4 bases, with 11 bases remaining between them. The CDR3: CASSFLEGADTQYF. The CDR3 coding sequence is TGTGCCAGCAGTTTTTTAGAGGGAGCAGATACGCAGTATTTT.

The chain employs TRBV4-3 and TRBJ2-1; 7 bases are shared with TRBD2. Looked up from germline, CDR1 is LGHNA and CDR2 is YSLEER. Trimming cost V 2 bases and J 5 bases; bases outside gene matches: 15. The CDR3 spans 18 residues. CDR3 in DNA: TGCGCCAGCAGCCAACAGTCAGGTTGGCGGGAGTCGGACAATGAGCAGTTCTTC. Translated: CASSQQSGWRESDNEQFF.

This clone was seen once. This chain links TRBV5-1 with TRBJ2-7; possible D gene TRBD2, 6 bases. This CDR3 has 16 residues. CDR1 is SGHRS and CDR2 is YFSETQ in the germline V gene. V was cut by 0 bases and J by 3 bases, with 16 bases left in between. The CDR3 reads CASSLGLGTQVYEQYF. In DNA form, the CDR3 reads TGCGCCAGCAGCTTGGGGTTAGGGACTCAAGTCTACGAGCAGTACTTC.

The chain carries TRBV19 and TRBJ2-2; the D call may be TRBD1 or TRBD2 (5 bases each). The CDR3 loop spans 14 amino acids. In germline, CDR1 is LNHDA, CDR2 SQIVND (reference sequence). V gave up 6 bases and J gave up 7 bases, with 15 bases separating them. CDR3 protein: CASRRGVKLGELFF. The CDR3, as DNA: TGTGCCAGTAGAAGAGGGGTGAAACTCGGGGAGCTGTTTTTT. The whole variable domain, remainder taken from reference TRBV19 and TRBJ2-2, is DGGITQSPKYLFRKEGQNVTLSCEQNLNHDAMYWYRQDPGQGLRLIYYSQIVNDFQKGDIAEGYSVSREKKESFPLTVTSAQKNPTAFYLCASRRGVKLGELFFGEGSRLTVL.